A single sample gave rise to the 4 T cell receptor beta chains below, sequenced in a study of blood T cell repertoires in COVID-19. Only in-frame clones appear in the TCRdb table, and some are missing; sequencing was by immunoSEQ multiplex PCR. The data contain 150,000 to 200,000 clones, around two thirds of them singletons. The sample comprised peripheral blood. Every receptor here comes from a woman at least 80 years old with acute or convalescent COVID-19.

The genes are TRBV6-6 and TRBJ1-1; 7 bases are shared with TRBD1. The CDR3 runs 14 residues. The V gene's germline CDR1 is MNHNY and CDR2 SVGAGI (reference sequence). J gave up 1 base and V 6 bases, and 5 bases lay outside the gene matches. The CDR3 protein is CASSFGTANTEAFF. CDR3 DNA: TGTGCCAGCAGCTTCGGGACAGCGAACACTGAAGCTTTCTTT.

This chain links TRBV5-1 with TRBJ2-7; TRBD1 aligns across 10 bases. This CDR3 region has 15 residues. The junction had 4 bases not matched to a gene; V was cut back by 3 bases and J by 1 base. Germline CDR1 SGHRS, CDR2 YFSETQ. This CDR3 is CASSSGTGDSYEQYF. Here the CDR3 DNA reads TGCGCCAGCAGCTCCGGGACAGGGGATTCCTACGAGCAGTACTTC.

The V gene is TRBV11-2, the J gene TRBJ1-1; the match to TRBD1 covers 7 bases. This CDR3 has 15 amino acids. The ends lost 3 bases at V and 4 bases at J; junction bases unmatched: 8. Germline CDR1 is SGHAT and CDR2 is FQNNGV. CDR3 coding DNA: TGTGCCAGCAGCTTTTATAGGGGGCGCCGCACTGAAGCTTTCTTT. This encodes CASSFYRGRRTEAFF.

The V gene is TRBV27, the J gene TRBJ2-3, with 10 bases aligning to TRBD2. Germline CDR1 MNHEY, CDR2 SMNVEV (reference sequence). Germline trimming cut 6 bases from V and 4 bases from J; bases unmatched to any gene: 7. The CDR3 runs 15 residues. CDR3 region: CASRLSGRVADTQYF. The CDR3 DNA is TGTGCCAGCAGATTAAGCGGGAGGGTCGCAGATACGCAGTATTTT.